The 27 T cell receptor beta chains listed next were all sequenced from one sample in a study of graft-versus-host responses after intestinal transplantation. Method: immunoSEQ multiplex PCR; TCRdb's copy keeps in-frame clones and lacks some. The sample includes 15,000 to 20,000 clones, roughly 83% of them seen just once. Intraepithelial and lamina propria lymphocytes were released after the graft tissue was processed. The sample consisted of ileum tissue, taken 584 days after intestinal transplantation. The source is a human patient who received an intestinal transplant, so some T cells may come from the graft donor.

The rearrangement uses TRBV29-1 and TRBJ2-3; 11 bases are a match to TRBD2. The CDR3 totals 14 residues. Trimming cost V 5 bases and J 1 base; bases outside gene matches: 2. Germline assignment: CDR1 SQVTM and CDR2 ANQGSEA. As DNA, the CDR3 is TGCAGCGTTACGACTAGCGGGGGCACAGATACGCAGTATTTT. It is translated as CSVTTSGGTDTQYF.

This rearrangement joins TRBV9 to TRBJ1-1; no definite D call. CDR1 is SGDLS and CDR2 is YYNGEE in the germline V gene. Trimming shortened V by 0 bases and J by 1 base, and 4 bases separated the two germline ends. The CDR3 contains 13 residues. DNA for the CDR3: TGTGCCAGCAGCGTAGGGACGAACACTGAAGCTTTCTTT. This gives the protein CASSVGTNTEAFF. The whole variable domain, remainder taken from reference TRBV9 and TRBJ1-1, is DSGVTQTPKHLITATGQRVTLRCSPRSGDLSVYWYQQSLDQGLQFLIQYYNGEERAKGNILERFSAQQFPDLHSELNLSSLELGDSALYFCASSVGTNTEAFFGQGTRLTVV.

The rearrangement links TRBV5-1 to TRBJ1-1; D is undetermined. Germline CDR1 SGHRS, CDR2 YFSETQ. Trimming pared 0 bases from V and 1 base from J, leaving 10 bases between. This CDR3 spans 15 amino acids. The CDR3 sequence: CASSLVSLGNTEAFF. The DNA for the CDR3 is TGCGCCAGCAGCTTGGTTAGCCTGGGGAACACTGAAGCTTTCTTT.

The chain couples TRBV18 to TRBJ1-1; perhaps TRBD1 as D (5 bases). The CDR3 spans 16 residues. Trimming stripped 4 bases from V and 6 bases from J, with 21 bases between. Germline V lookup: CDR1 KGHSH, CDR2 LQKENI. The CDR3 loop is CASSLQSARARPEAFF. The DNA for the CDR3 is TGTGCCAGCTCACTTCAGTCGGCCAGGGCGCGTCCTGAAGCTTTCTTT.

The chain employs TRBV30 and TRBJ2-2; TRBD2 matches 9 bases. Germline trimming cut 5 bases from V and 5 bases from J; bases unmatched to any gene: 9. Germline values: CDR1 GTSNPN, CDR2 SVGIG (reference sequence). CDR3 length equals 15 residues. CDR3 region: CAWRRGGARTGELFF. In nucleotides, the CDR3 is TGTGCCTGGCGACGCGGGGGGGCTAGGACCGGGGAGCTGTTTTTT.

The V and J genes are TRBV29-1 and TRBJ2-1, with D perhaps matching TRBD1 (6 bases). Trimming left V 4 bases short and J 6 bases short, with 13 bases between. The CDR3 contains 13 residues. Per the germline V gene, CDR1 is SQVTM and CDR2 is ANQGSEA. CDR3 sequence: CSVVGTRCNEQFF. CDR3 bases: TGCAGCGTTGTGGGGACAAGGTGCAATGAGCAGTTCTTC.

The chain uses TRBV7-9 and TRBJ2-5, with D possibly matching TRBD2 (6 bases). Germline CDR1 SEHNR, CDR2 FQNEAQ (reference sequence). The CDR3 is made up of 16 amino acids. V was cut by 5 bases and J by 1 base, with 17 bases left in between. In DNA form, the CDR3 reads TGTGCCAGCAGCCTAGAAACCGGGACTCTCCAAGAGACCCAGTACTTC. It codes for CASSLETGTLQETQYF.

About this clone itself: At the DNA level, this CDR3 is encoded by other sequences in the same sample as well. The chain employs TRBV19 and TRBJ2-5; 10 nucleotides align to TRBD1. This CDR3 has 17 amino acids. Germline CDR1 is LNHDA and CDR2 is SQIVND (reference sequence). Trimming removed 2 bases from V and 3 bases from J; junction bases left unmatched: 9. The CDR3 region has the DNA TGTGCCAGTAGTATAATTGGAGGACAGGGGGAAGAAGAGACCCAGTACTTC. It specifies CASSIIGGQGEEETQYF.

This sequence joins TRBV5-1 and TRBJ2-3, with 9 bases fitting TRBD1. CDR3 size: 15 residues. V trimming: 2 bases; J trimming: 3 bases; junction bases outside the gene matches: 4. From germline, CDR1 is SGHRS and CDR2 YFSETQ. The CDR3, as DNA: TGCGCCAGCAGCTTAGGAGACAGGGGGACAGATACGCAGTATTTT. Its protein product is CASSLGDRGTDTQYF.

The chain carries TRBV7-9 and TRBJ1-1, with D uncertain. The CDR3 runs to 13 residues. Trimming removed 5 bases at V and 0 bases at J, with 7 bases between. Looked up from germline, CDR1 is SEHNR and CDR2 is FQNEAQ (reference sequence). This CDR3 reads CASSADLNTEAFF. CDR3 DNA: TGTGCCAGCAGCGCCGACCTGAACACTGAAGCTTTCTTT.

The genes are TRBV7-2 and TRBJ2-2, with D maybe TRBD2 (6 bases). Germline V CDR1 and CDR2: SGHTA, FQGNSA. There are 15 residues in the CDR3. Trimming shortened V by 5 bases and J by 1 base, and 11 bases separated the two germline ends. This CDR3 is CASSPRLVNTGELFF. DNA for the CDR3: TGTGCCAGCAGCCCAAGACTAGTGAACACCGGGGAGCTGTTTTTT.

V gene TRBV5-1 combines with J gene TRBJ1-4; 9 bases are a match to TRBD1. The trim removed 5 bases at V and 7 bases at J, leaving 15 bases unmatched. The germline V gene has CDR1 SGHRS and CDR2 YFSETQ. The CDR3 totals 17 residues. The CDR3 bases are TGCGCCAGCAGTACCGGACAGGGGCGAGGCTTACGTGAAAAACTGTTTTTT. It encodes CASSTGQGRGLREKLFF.

The chain uses TRBV11-1 and TRBJ2-3, with D possibly TRBD2 on 6 matching bases. The CDR3 is 16 residues long. Trimming cost V 1 base and J 2 bases, with 13 bases left between them. Per germline, CDR1 SGHAT and CDR2 FQDESV (reference sequence). The CDR3 region has the DNA TGTGCCAGCAGCTTAGGTTGGGCGGGGAACACAGATACGCAGTATTTT. Protein: CASSLGWAGNTDTQYF.

This sequence joins TRBV6-1 and TRBJ2-7; no clear D gene. Between the trimmed V and J ends, which lost 0 bases and 2 bases, there was a span of 5 bases. This CDR3 spans 13 amino acids. Germline V gene data show CDR1 as MNHNS and CDR2 as SASEGT. CDR3 sequence (DNA): TGTGCCAGCAGTGAAGCCGGAACCTACGAGCAGTACTTC. It yields the protein CASSEAGTYEQYF.

This chain connects TRBV6-5 to TRBJ1-1; D call uncertain. Germline V gene sequence: CDR1 MNHEY, CDR2 SVGAGI. Trimming shortened V by 4 bases and J by 2 bases, and 17 bases separated the two germline ends. The CDR3 runs 16 residues. Here the CDR3 reads CASSSPKGGKNTEAFF. For the CDR3, the DNA is TGTGCCAGCAGTTCTCCGAAGGGAGGCAAAAACACTGAAGCTTTCTTT.

V usage is TRBV18 and J usage is TRBJ2-1, with 10 bases fitting TRBD2. Per the germline V gene, CDR1 is KGHSH and CDR2 is LQKENI. This CDR3 spans 15 amino acids. Trimming at V came to 3 bases and at J to 6 bases, leaving 5 bases not matched to a gene. Here the CDR3 reads CASSPPGTSVNEQFF. CDR3 in DNA: TGTGCCAGCTCACCCCCCGGGACTAGCGTCAATGAGCAGTTCTTC.

This sequence joins TRBV4-2 and TRBJ2-2, with D hard to call. Germline CDR1 reads LGHNA; CDR2 reads YNFKEQ. This CDR3 comprises 12 residues. Trimming cost V 0 bases and J 7 bases, with 3 bases left between them. In nucleotides, the CDR3 is TGTGCCAGCAGCCAAGATTACGGGGAGCTGTTTTTT. Encoded protein: CASSQDYGELFF.

The V gene is TRBV9, the J gene TRBJ2-5; D might be TRBD1 (6 bases). V was clipped by 4 bases and J by 1 base, with 11 bases between them. The V gene's germline CDR1 is SGDLS and CDR2 YYNGEE. The CDR3 length is 14 residues. The CDR3 DNA reads TGTGCCAGCAGCCCCGGCAGGGGCCAAGAGACCCAGTACTTC. Translating gives CASSPGRGQETQYF.

This clone was observed a handful of times. This chain links TRBV19 with TRBJ1-3; D is undetermined. Germline V gene lookup returns CDR1 LNHDA and CDR2 SQIVND (reference sequence). The CDR3 has 14 residues. Trimming stripped 4 bases from V and 0 bases from J, with 7 bases between. The CDR3 is CASSTSRSGNTIYF. Here the CDR3 DNA reads TGTGCCAGTAGTACTTCTCGCTCTGGAAACACCATATATTTT.

V and J are TRBV5-1 and TRBJ2-7; a weak D match, TRBD1 (6 bases). V lost 2 bases, J lost 0 bases, and 12 bases lay in between. This CDR3 contains 15 residues. Germline V gene data show CDR1 as SGHRS and CDR2 as YFSETQ. DNA of the CDR3: TGCGCCAGCAGCTTTGACAGGCCTAGCTCCTACGAGCAGTACTTC. Its protein is CASSFDRPSSYEQYF.

The genes are TRBV10-3 and TRBJ2-1; D unresolved. Trimming removed 6 bases from V and 4 bases from J, with 13 bases in between. The CDR3 consists of 14 residues. Germline CDR1 is ENHRY and CDR2 is SYGVKD. CDR3 nucleotide sequence: TGTGCCATCAGGGACCGCGGCTCTTACAATGAGCAGTTCTTC. This codes for CAIRDRGSYNEQFF.

The V and J genes are TRBV10-3 and TRBJ1-2; no definite D call. The CDR3 sequence is 11 residues long. Germline V gene data show CDR1 as ENHRY and CDR2 as SYGVKD. V lost 6 bases and J lost 10, with 12 bases in between. CDR3 region: CAIRGTQDYTF. The CDR3 bases are TGTGCCATCAGGGGAACGCAGGACTACACCTTC.

The V and J genes are TRBV21-1 and TRBJ1-5; the table's D call TRBD1 went unverified against the DNA. TRBV21-1 is marked as a pseudogene. The CDR3 length is 15 residues. CDR3 in DNA: TGTGCCAGCAGCAAAGATCAGGCGCCCGATTATCCCCAGCATTTT. Translation gives CASSKDQAPDYPQHF.

The chain combines TRBV19 with TRBJ2-5; D gene ambiguous. This CDR3 has 14 residues. V was cut by 3 bases and J by 4 bases, with 12 bases left in between. CDR1 is LNHDA, CDR2 SQIVND, per germline (reference sequence). The CDR3 loop is CASSIDQSAETQYF. CDR3 bases: TGTGCCAGTAGTATTGACCAGTCGGCAGAGACCCAGTACTTC.

V gene TRBV6-6 combines with J gene TRBJ2-1; D unresolved. CDR3 length equals 12 residues. In germline, CDR1 is MNHNY, CDR2 SVGAGI (reference sequence). Trimming removed 2 bases from V and 5 bases from J, with 4 bases in between. CDR3 amino acids: CASSYDNNEQFF. The DNA of the CDR3 is TGTGCCAGCAGTTACGACAACAATGAGCAGTTCTTC.

The chain uses TRBV5-4 and TRBJ1-1; TRBD1 agrees at 12 bases. The CDR3 consists of 16 residues. The V segment lost 1 base and the J segment 5 bases; nucleotides outside the gene matches: 6. Germline V gene data show CDR1 as SGHNT and CDR2 as YYREEE (reference sequence). CDR3 loop: CASSLPPGQGATEAFF. The CDR3 nucleotides are TGTGCCAGCAGCTTGCCCCCGGGACAGGGGGCGACTGAAGCTTTCTTT.

V is TRBV15 and J is TRBJ2-7, with a possible D match to TRBD2 (7 bases). V was shortened by 1 base and J by 3 bases, with 16 bases between the two germline ends. Germline V gene data show CDR1 as LNHNV and CDR2 as YYDKDF (reference sequence). The CDR3 runs 16 residues. The CDR3 loop is CATSRVNRGGVYEQYF. DNA for the CDR3: TGTGCCACCAGCAGAGTTAATAGGGGGGGTGTCTACGAGCAGTACTTC.